This paragraph covers one TCR beta chain sequence. J gave up 15 bases and V 2 bases, and 8 bases lay outside the gene matches. The germline V gene has CDR1 MNHEY and CDR2 SMNVEV (reference sequence). This CDR3 has 13 residues. Original methodology: Reference gene primer amplification gave nucleated cell count estimates. Generated by immunoSEQ multiplex PCR, the TCRdb table keeps only in-frame clones and is missing some. V, J and clone size are those of that table, while D and trimming were read from the DNA. The sample comprises 150,000 to 200,000 clones, about nine tenths of which are singletons, and approximately 2.4% rests with the top ten. The source of the sample is a study of blood T cell repertoires in COVID-19. Study-level background: The analysed material was cDNA or gDNA that came from T cells, B-cell-depleted T cells, or PBMCs.

What was sequenced was peripheral blood. This TCR was recovered from a man aged 18 to 29 with acute or convalescent COVID-19. The rearrangement links TRBV27 to TRBJ2-1; 9 bases are shared with TRBD1. The CDR3 region is CASSLQSGTGLFF. The CDR3 DNA reads TGTGCCAGCAGTTTACAATCCGGGACAGGGCTGTTCTTC.